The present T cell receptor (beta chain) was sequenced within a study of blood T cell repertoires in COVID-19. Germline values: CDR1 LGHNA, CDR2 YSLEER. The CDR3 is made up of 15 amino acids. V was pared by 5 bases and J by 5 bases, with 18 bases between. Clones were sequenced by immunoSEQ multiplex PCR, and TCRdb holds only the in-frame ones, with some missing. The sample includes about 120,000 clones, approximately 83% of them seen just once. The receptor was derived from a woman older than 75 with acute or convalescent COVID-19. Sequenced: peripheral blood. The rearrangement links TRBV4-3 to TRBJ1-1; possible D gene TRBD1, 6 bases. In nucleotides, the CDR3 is TGCGCCAGCAGCGCCCAACGGGGAAGGGGGACTGAAGCTTTCTTT. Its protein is CASSAQRGRGTEAFF.